A selection of T cell receptor beta chains follows, all from one sample in a study of neurological immune-mediated disorders. TCRdb itself ran the 5' RACE reads through MiXCR, one entry per CDR3 protein. The table records roughly 19,000 distinct CDR3 sequences, 6% to 8.5% of them present only once. The specimen sequenced was CD8+ T cells from blood. Receptors originate from a woman under 40 with HTLV-1-associated myelopathy (HAM/TSP). Both conserved end residues are part of each CDR3.

J gene,V gene,CDR3 protein
TRBJ2-3,TRBV7-8,CASSSLSGPGNTDTQYF
TRBJ1-1,TRBV11-1,CASSLVYYGRRTTEAFF
TRBJ2-1,TRBV5-6,CASSSLGLAFVDEQFF
TRBJ1-2,TRBV6-4,CASSDSGNYGYTF
TRBJ2-7,TRBV20-1,CSAVAGGLEQYF
TRBJ2-1,TRBV5-1,CASRASGGSSYNEQFF
TRBJ2-3,TRBV11-2,CASSQIIDTQYF
TRBJ2-3,TRBV11-2,CASSLGGASTDTQYF
TRBJ2-2,TRBV12-3/TRBV12-4,CASKNQGYLTGELFF
TRBJ2-1,TRBV19,CASSISGGVTYNEQFF
TRBJ2-7,TRBV20-1,CSDGETYEQYF
TRBJ2-5,TRBV29-1,CSVALAGDYQETQYF
TRBJ2-3,TRBV6-5,CASSLSGGPDPTQYF
TRBJ2-7,TRBV20-1,CSATGTETYEQYF
TRBJ2-6,TRBV20-1,CSARDETGANVLTF
TRBJ2-7,TRBV5-1,CASSLVGDEQYF
TRBJ2-3,TRBV11-2,CASSLGRVLTDTQYF
TRBJ1-1,TRBV9,CASSDRGGTEAFF
TRBJ2-1,TRBV5-1,CASSLYGGAGYEQFF
TRBJ2-1,TRBV7-9,CASSSPSGRSYNEQFF
TRBJ1-2,TRBV4-1,CASSQVSNYGYTF
TRBJ2-1,TRBV6-5,CASRDGSSYNEQFF
TRBJ1-5,TRBV6-5,CASSSDYNQPQHF
TRBJ2-3,TRBV6-5,CASSPHSTGVEDTQYF
TRBJ1-2,TRBV5-6,CASSPDVNYGYTF
TRBJ1-1,TRBV10-2,CASRKTGNTEAFF
TRBJ2-1,TRBV24-1,CATSDPWTGNNEQFF
TRBJ1-6,TRBV9,CASSVESAADSPLHF
TRBJ1-2,TRBV20-1,CSASPAGNYGYTF
TRBJ2-3,TRBV6-6,CASSYRGGRTDTQYF
TRBJ2-4,TRBV12-3/TRBV12-4,CASSLSSGDGDIQYF
TRBJ2-3,TRBV7-9,CASSLASAKGTQYF
TRBJ2-2,TRBV7-6,CAIRQETNTGELFF
TRBJ2-2,TRBV7-8,CASSLARWQMNTGELFF
TRBJ2-3,TRBV19,CASSSGQGALADTQYF
TRBJ2-2,TRBV24-1,CATMSVAGELFF
TRBJ2-7,TRBV5-1,CASSLVGGGSYEQYF
TRBJ2-7,TRBV7-9,CASSPPMGERPLYEQYF
TRBJ2-3,TRBV7-8,CASSFFGLSGDTQYF
TRBJ1-1,TRBV20-1,CSARNRGWEAFF
TRBJ2-1,TRBV30,CAWSVARPYNEQFF
TRBJ1-1,TRBV9,CASSVERQMNTEAFF
TRBJ1-3,TRBV7-8,CASSSDRAHSGNTIYF
TRBJ1-5,TRBV6-9,CASTTGGNNQPQHF
TRBJ2-1,TRBV10-3,CAIQGTYNEQFF
TRBJ2-4,TRBV7-9,CASSGAAGRDWNIQYF
TRBJ2-6,TRBV7-9,CASSSMTGYEGANVLTF
TRBJ1-4,TRBV7-9,CASSPPSQANEKLFF
TRBJ2-1,TRBV29-1,CSVASSGGADEQFF